This T cell receptor (beta chain) derives from a study of T cell repertoires in cytomegalovirus infection. Study details: Public TCR beta signatures indicated both CMV infection and matching HLA type.

This clonotype was found many times. Its antigen remains unidentified. One end of the junction is discordant with germline, which a read error may explain. Overall study results and limits: Totalled public TCR beta family frequency picked out people who carried CMV plus the relevant HLA. HLA-C-restricted TCR beta clonotypes specific for CMV led the ex vivo response.

TCRdb recomputed calls from the reads with MiXCR, one row per CDR3 protein. The sample records approximately 500,000 distinct CDR3 sequences, about 11% being singletons. The germline V gene encodes CDR1 SGHVS and CDR2 FQNEAQ. The CDR3 has 13 amino acids. The sequenced sample was PBMCs. This sequence joins TRBV7-8 and TRBJ2-5; 7 bases are a match to TRBD1. The receptor was derived from a human donor in good health (CMV status not recorded). Some clones in this sample may be carry-over from other donors' samples. The CDR3 DNA reads TGTGCCAGCAGCTCCGCAGGGGGAGAGAGCCAGTACTTC. Encoded protein: CASSSAGGESQYF. The full variable domain, with the rest looked up from reference TRBV7-8 and TRBJ2-5, is GAGVSQSPRYKVAKRGQDVALRCDPISGHVSLFWYQQALGQGPEFLTYFQNEAQLDKSGLPSDRFFAERPEGSVSTLKIQRTQQEDSAVYLCASSSAGGESQYFGPGTRLLVL.